What follows describes a single T cell receptor beta chain. Its antigen remains unidentified. The CDR3 extends over 17 amino acids. CDR1 is MGHDK and CDR2 is SYGVNS in the germline V gene. Trimming removed 5 bases from V and 1 base from J; junction bases left unmatched: 10. These data come from a study of shared clonotypes between healthy human individuals. Study-level background: Donors were a couple of women and a few men aged 18 to 49. Broader study findings: Inspection by rarefaction showed sorted-subset sequencing to be incomplete despite large depth. Sampling involved blood alone; tissue repertoires likely differ.

CD45RA-negative memory and CD45RA+ naive subsets were split from the CD4+ cells. The assay was immunoSEQ multiplex PCR, and TCRdb's table has in-frame clones only and misses some. The table includes 2,500,000 or so clones, just under 95% detected once. The sequenced sample consisted of naive CD4+ T cells from PBMCs. Subset defined: CD45RA+ positively selected. The TCR originated in a man aged 18 to 29 in good health. Some clones in this sample may be carry-over from other donors' samples. The V gene is TRBV25-1, the J gene TRBJ2-2; 7 nucleotides align to TRBD2. The CDR3, as DNA: TGTGCCAGCAGTACTACCCGGGGACTACAGAACACCGGGGAGCTGTTTTTT. Its translation is CASSTTRGLQNTGELFF.